Listed here is a single TCR beta chain. CDR1 is SGHRS, CDR2 YFSETQ, per germline. Trimming cost V 5 bases and J 0 bases; bases outside gene matches: 8. CDR3 size: 16 residues. Original methodology: Using reference gene primer amplification, nucleated cell counts were estimated. Repertoires were generated with immunoSEQ multiplex PCR, while TCRdb's copy carries only in-frame clones and drops some. That table furnishes V, J and clone size, whereas the DNA furnished D and trimming. The data hold about 170,000 clones, with around 81% observed a single time. This record belongs to a study of blood T cell repertoires in COVID-19. Whole-study context: T cells, B-cell-depleted T cells, or PBMCs provided the cDNA or gDNA that served as material.

V gene TRBV5-1 combines with J gene TRBJ2-3, with 8 bases identical to TRBD2. Source material: peripheral blood. This receptor was identified in a woman of 80 years or more with COVID-19, enrolled during active disease. Written as DNA, the CDR3 is TGCGCCAGCAGGCGCGCGGGGGGATCTAGCACAGATACGCAGTATTTT. It encodes CASRRAGGSSTDTQYF.